This TCR beta chain derives from a study of cytomegalovirus exposure and HLA in healthy donors. Details on this clone: Its antigen is unknown.

Some clones are missing from TCRdb's copy, which holds only in-frame ones; the method was immunoSEQ multiplex PCR. The sample includes over 100,000 clones, roughly 89% of them seen just once. The study's findings and limits: The study labeled approximately 150 TCR beta chains cytomegalovirus-associated. Three chains linked to CMV were shown in vitro to be specific for CMV antigens. According to a subsequent analysis, TCR clusters from the first cohort were inclined to appear together in the 120 validation repertoires.

From germline, CDR1 is SNHLY and CDR2 FYNNEI. The CDR3 length is 14 residues. Trimming took 11 bases from V and 8 from J, leaving 24 bases between them. The specimen sequenced was PBMCs. The receptor comes from a woman in her late teens or twenties in good health and CMV-seronegative. The V and J genes are TRBV2 and TRBJ1-1; tentatively, D is TRBD1 (6 bases). The CDR3 DNA sequence: TGTGCCGCAAACACTCCGGACAGTGAGAGAGAAGCTTTCTTT. Protein: CAANTPDSEREAFF. Together with reference TRBV2 and TRBJ1-1, the CDR3 gives the full variable domain: EPEVTQTPSHQVTQMGQEVILRCVPISNHLYFYWYRQILGQKVEFLVSFYNNEISEKSEIFDDQFSVERPDGSNFTLKIRSTKLEDSAMYFCAANTPDSEREAFFGQGTRLTVV.